The entry that follows covers one TCR beta chain sequence. No antigen is known for it. This sample stems from a study of high-grade serous ovarian cancer treatment subgroups. Across the whole study: Each sample yielded on average roughly 7,500 unique TCR beta rearrangements from some 14,000 reads. Study outcomes and limitations: Only CDR3 was analyzed; CDR1 and CDR2 were not. Repertoire similarity ranged about 0.095 to 0.79 between tumors of one patient.

Tumor samples were obtained before definitive surgery or chemotherapy. In germline, CDR1 is SEHNR, CDR2 FQNEAQ (reference sequence). The CDR3 has 12 residues. V was trimmed by 4 bases and J by 3 bases, leaving 7 bases between them. The assay was immunoSEQ multiplex PCR, and TCRdb's table has in-frame clones only and misses some. The data show roughly 2,700 clones, roughly 87% seen once. The sequence came from a human donor with high-grade serous ovarian cancer. The specimen was tumor tissue. The gene calls are TRBV7-9 and TRBJ2-7; D remains unclear. CDR3 in amino acids: CASSSVYYEQYF. CDR3 sequence (DNA): TGTGCCAGCAGCTCCGTGTACTACGAGCAGTACTTC.